This T cell receptor (beta chain) is from a study of T-cell memory formation after mild COVID-19. Overall study findings and caveats: Clones contracting day 15 to 85 were balanced CD4/CD8; later expanders leaned CD4+.

TCRdb re-called the 5' RACE reads with MiXCR, one entry per CDR3 protein. The top ten clones hold about 12% of a sample with 540,000 or so distinct CDR3 sequences, about a fifth of them seen once. CDR1 is MNHEY, CDR2 SMNVEV, per germline (reference sequence). Trimming pared 4 bases from V and 6 bases from J, leaving 22 bases between. There are 17 residues in the CDR3. For this clonotype: Its antigen is as yet unknown.

The sample taken for sequencing was PBMCs or a T cell subset sorted from them (not recorded which). This TCR was sampled from an adult woman who had mild COVID-19 (a few samples of this study predate the infection). Cell type and time point are not known. V usage is TRBV27 and J usage is TRBJ2-1; D is possibly TRBD2 (6 bases). The CDR3 bases are TGTGCCAGCAGTTGGCTAAGCACGGGAGTAGGGTCCAATGAGCAGTTCTTC. It specifies CASSWLSTGVGSNEQFF.